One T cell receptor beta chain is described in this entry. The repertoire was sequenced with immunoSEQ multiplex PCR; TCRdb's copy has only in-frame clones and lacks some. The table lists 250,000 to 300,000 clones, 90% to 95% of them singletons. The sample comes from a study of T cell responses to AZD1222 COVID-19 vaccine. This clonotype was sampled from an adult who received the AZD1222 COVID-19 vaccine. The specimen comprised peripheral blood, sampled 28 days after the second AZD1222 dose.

The CDR3 here is CASSEAWGEKLFF. For the CDR3, the DNA is TGTGCCAGCAGTGAAGCGTGGGGGGAAAAACTGTTTTTT. J is TRBJ1-4 and V is TRBV6-1; tentatively, D is TRBD1 (5 bases). Deletions cut 0 bases from V and 8 bases from J, with 7 bases between. Germline V gene lookup returns CDR1 MNHNS and CDR2 SASEGT. This CDR3 region has 13 residues.